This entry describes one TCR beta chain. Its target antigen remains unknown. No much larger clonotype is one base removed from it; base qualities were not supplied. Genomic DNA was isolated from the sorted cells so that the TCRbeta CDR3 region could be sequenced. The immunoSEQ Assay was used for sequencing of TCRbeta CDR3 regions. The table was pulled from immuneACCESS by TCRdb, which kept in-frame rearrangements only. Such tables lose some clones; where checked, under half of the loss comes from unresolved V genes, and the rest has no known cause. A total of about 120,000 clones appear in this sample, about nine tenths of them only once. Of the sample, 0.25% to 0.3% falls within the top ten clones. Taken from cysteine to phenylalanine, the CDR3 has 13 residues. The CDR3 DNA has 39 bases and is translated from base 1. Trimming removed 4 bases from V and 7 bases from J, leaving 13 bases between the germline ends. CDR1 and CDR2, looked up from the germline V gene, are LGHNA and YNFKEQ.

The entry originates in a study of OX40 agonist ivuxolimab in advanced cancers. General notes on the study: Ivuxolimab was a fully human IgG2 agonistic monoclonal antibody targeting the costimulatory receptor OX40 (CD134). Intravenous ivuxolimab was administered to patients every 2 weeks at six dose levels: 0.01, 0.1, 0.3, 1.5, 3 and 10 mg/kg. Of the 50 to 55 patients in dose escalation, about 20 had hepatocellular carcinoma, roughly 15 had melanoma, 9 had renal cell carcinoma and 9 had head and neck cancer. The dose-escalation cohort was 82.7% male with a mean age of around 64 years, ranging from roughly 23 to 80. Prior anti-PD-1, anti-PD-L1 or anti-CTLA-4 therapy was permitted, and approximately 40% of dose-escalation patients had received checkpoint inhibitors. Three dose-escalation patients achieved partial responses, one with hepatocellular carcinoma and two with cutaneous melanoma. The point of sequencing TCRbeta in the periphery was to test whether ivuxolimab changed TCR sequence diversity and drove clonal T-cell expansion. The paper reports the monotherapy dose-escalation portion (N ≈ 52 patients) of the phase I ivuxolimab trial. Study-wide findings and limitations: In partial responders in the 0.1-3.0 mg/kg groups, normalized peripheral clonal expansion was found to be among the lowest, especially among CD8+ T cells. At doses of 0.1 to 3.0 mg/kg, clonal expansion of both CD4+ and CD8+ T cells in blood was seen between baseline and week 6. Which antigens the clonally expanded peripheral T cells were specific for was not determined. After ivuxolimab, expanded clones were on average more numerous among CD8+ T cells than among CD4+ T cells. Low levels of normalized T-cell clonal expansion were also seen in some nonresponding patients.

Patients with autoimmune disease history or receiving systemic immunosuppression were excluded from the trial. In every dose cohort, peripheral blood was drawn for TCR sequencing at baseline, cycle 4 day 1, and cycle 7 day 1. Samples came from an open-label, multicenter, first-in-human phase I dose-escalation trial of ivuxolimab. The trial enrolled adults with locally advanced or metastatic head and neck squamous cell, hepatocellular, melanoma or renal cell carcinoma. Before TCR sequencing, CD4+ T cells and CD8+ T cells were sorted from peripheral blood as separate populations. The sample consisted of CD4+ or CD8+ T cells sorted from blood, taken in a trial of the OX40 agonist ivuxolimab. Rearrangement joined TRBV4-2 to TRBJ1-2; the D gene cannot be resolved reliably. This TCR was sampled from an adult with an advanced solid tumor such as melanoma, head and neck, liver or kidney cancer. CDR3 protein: CASSRELRRGYTF. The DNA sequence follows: TGTGCCAGCAGCCGGGAGTTGCGTCGTGGCTACACCTTC.